This T cell receptor (beta chain) was profiled in a study of cytomegalovirus exposure and HLA in healthy donors. The CDR3 runs to 15 residues. Losses at the gene ends were 7 bases for V and 6 bases for J; bases not matched to a gene: 13. The germline gives CDR1 SNHLY, CDR2 FYNNEI. With 60 Vbeta and 13 Jbeta primers, the PCR was carried out. Sequencing used immunoSEQ multiplex PCR; TCRdb keeps in-frame clones, though not all of them. The data show 85,000 to 130,000 clones, around 80% seen once. The TCR comes from a young woman in good health and CMV-seropositive. The genes are TRBV2 and TRBJ2-7; 9 bases are shared with TRBD1. The sequencing input was PBMCs. This CDR3 is CASIEHPGQGSEQYF. The CDR3, as DNA: TGTGCCAGCATCGAACACCCGGGACAGGGCTCCGAGCAGTACTTC.